The 13 T cell receptor beta chains below were found in one sample sequenced in a study of cytomegalovirus exposure and HLA in healthy donors. The method was immunoSEQ multiplex PCR; TCRdb's version includes in-frame clones alone and lacks a portion of them. Found here are over 150,000 clones, 75% to 95% of them singletons; the top ten hold around 3%. The sample comprised PBMCs. The receptors derive from a woman between 18 and 29 years old in good health and CMV-seropositive.

This sequence joins TRBV7-9 and TRBJ2-5; TRBD1 is a possible D gene (6 bases). Trimming stripped 1 base from V and 2 bases from J, with 11 bases between. The germline V gene encodes CDR1 SEHNR and CDR2 FQNEAQ (reference sequence). The CDR3 contains 15 residues. The CDR3 region is CASSLVRGQQETQYF. The DNA for the CDR3 is TGTGCCAGCAGCTTAGTACGGGGACAACAAGAGACCCAGTACTTC.

CDR3 bases: TGTGCCAGCAGTGACTTGAGAACTGGAAACACCATATATTTT. Translating it yields CASSDLRTGNTIYF. This chain joins TRBV6-4 and TRBJ1-3; D call uncertain. The length of the CDR3 is 14 residues. The germline V gene encodes CDR1 MRHNA and CDR2 SNTAGT. V lost 1 base and J 2 bases, leaving 6 bases between the germline ends.

The rearrangement uses TRBV11-2 and TRBJ1-3; D not resolved. The CDR3 is 12 residues long. The V and J ends lost 3 bases and 6 bases respectively, with 6 bases between them. In germline, CDR1 is SGHAT, CDR2 FQNNGV. The CDR3 coding sequence is TGTGCCAGCAGCTTCGTAGAAAACACCATATATTTT. Encoded protein: CASSFVENTIYF.

The rearrangement links TRBV5-4 to TRBJ2-5, with 9 bases identical to TRBD1. The CDR3 runs 18 residues. CDR1 and CDR2 from the germline V gene are SGHNT and YYREEE (reference sequence). Germline trimming cut 0 bases from V and 0 bases from J; bases unmatched to any gene: 9. CDR3 sequence reads: CASSLAGTWDRDQETQYF. In DNA, the CDR3 is TGTGCCAGCAGCTTGGCCGGCACGTGGGACAGGGACCAAGAGACCCAGTACTTC.

The V and J genes are TRBV5-1 and TRBJ1-1, with D unclear. V was clipped by 0 bases and J by 1 base, with 10 bases between them. This CDR3 is built from 15 residues. Germline CDR1 is SGHRS and CDR2 is YFSETQ. This chain's CDR3 is CASSLVSIGNTEAFF. DNA of the CDR3: TGCGCCAGCAGCTTGGTGTCCATCGGGAACACTGAAGCTTTCTTT. The entire variable domain, with the rest obtained from reference TRBV5-1 and TRBJ1-1, is as follows: KAGVTQTPRYLIKTRGQQVTLSCSPISGHRSVSWYQQTPGQGLQFLFEYFSETQRNKGNFPGRFSGRQFSNSRSEMNVSTLELGDSALYLCASSLVSIGNTEAFFGQGTRLTVV.

This chain uses TRBV19 with TRBJ1-2; D is perhaps TRBD1 (6 bases). This CDR3 is 16 amino acids long. Germline lookup yields CDR1 LNHDA and CDR2 SQIVND (reference sequence). The V gene lost 6 bases and the J gene lost 6 bases, with 23 bases spanning the gap. CDR3 protein: CASSQPPPQGTHGYTF. DNA of the CDR3: TGTGCCAGTAGCCAACCCCCGCCACAGGGAACCCATGGCTACACCTTC.

The chain joins TRBV9 to TRBJ2-3; the D gene is possibly TRBD2 (6 bases). Trimming removed 0 bases at V and 7 bases at J, with 9 bases between. The CDR3 sequence is 13 residues long. CDR1 and CDR2 from the germline V gene are SGDLS and YYNGEE. The CDR3 nucleotides are TGTGCCAGCAGCGTAGGGGGGGTAAATACGCAGTATTTT. Its translation: CASSVGGVNTQYF.

The V and J genes are TRBV5-6 and TRBJ1-4, with D possibly being TRBD1 (5 bases). CDR1 and CDR2 from the germline V gene are SGHDT and YYEEEE. CDR3 length equals 14 residues. Trimming removed 5 bases from V and 0 bases from J, with 8 bases in between. The CDR3, as DNA: TGTGCCAGCAGAGGCAGGGCAACTAATGAAAAACTGTTTTTT. Translating it yields CASRGRATNEKLFF.

The J gene is TRBJ2-2, the V gene TRBV7-9; 11 bases are shared with TRBD1. J lost 3 bases, V lost 5 bases, and 8 bases had no gene match. The length of the CDR3 is 17 residues. CDR1 SEHNR and CDR2 FQNEAQ come from the germline V gene (reference sequence). This CDR3 is CASSLRRTGGYTGELFF. The CDR3 DNA follows: TGTGCCAGCAGCCTCAGGAGGACAGGGGGCTACACCGGGGAGCTGTTTTTT.

The chain couples TRBV30 to TRBJ1-1; 7 nucleotides agree with TRBD1. The CDR3 is 15 residues long. The germline V gene has CDR1 GTSNPN and CDR2 SVGIG (reference sequence). V shed 5 bases, J shed 0 bases, and the junction held 9 bases outside the gene matches. Here the CDR3 reads CAWGRSTGMNTEAFF. The CDR3 bases are TGTGCCTGGGGTCGATCGACAGGGATGAACACTGAAGCTTTCTTT.

This clone was found a few times. The chain uses TRBV7-9 and TRBJ1-2; the D is unclear. The CDR3 consists of 12 residues. Looked up from germline, CDR1 is SEHNR and CDR2 is FQNEAQ (reference sequence). V gave up 1 base and J gave up 8 bases, with 8 bases separating them. CDR3 in amino acids: CASSLGQKGYTF. CDR3 nucleotides: TGTGCCAGCAGCTTAGGACAAAAGGGCTACACCTTC.

A note on this clone: Other DNA sequences from this sample encode an identical CDR3 as well. J is TRBJ1-4 and V is TRBV18; 7 bases map to TRBD1. This CDR3 has 15 amino acids. The ends lost 3 bases at V and 4 bases at J; junction bases unmatched: 5. Germline V CDR1 and CDR2: KGHSH, LQKENI. CDR3 nucleotide sequence: TGTGCCAGCTCACCTAGGACAGGAAGTAATGAAAAACTGTTTTTT. It specifies CASSPRTGSNEKLFF.

V and J are TRBV9 and TRBJ1-3; possible D gene TRBD1, 5 bases. The germline V gene has CDR1 SGDLS and CDR2 YYNGEE. V lost 4 bases to trimming and J lost 4 bases, with 15 bases between them. CDR3 size: 15 residues. CDR3 amino acids: CASSPRGGDGNTIYF. For the CDR3, the DNA is TGTGCCAGCAGCCCCCGGGGAGGGGACGGAAACACCATATATTTT.